This T cell receptor (beta chain) is drawn from a study of shared clonotypes between healthy human individuals. Overall study: A few men and two women, aged 18 to 49, were donors.

Whole-study results and caveats: Tissues were not sampled, only blood, and their repertoires likely differ. Sequencing depth was a factor that was expected to affect clonotype sharing among donors.

Deep-level settings were used for running the assay. The data were produced by immunoSEQ multiplex PCR, yet TCRdb's version contains in-frame clones alone and is incomplete. This table has about 2.3 million clones, approximately 93% appearing once. Regarding this clone: Antigen: not known.

J gave up 8 bases and V 1 base, and 9 bases lay outside the gene matches. CDR1 MGHRA and CDR2 YSYEKL come from the germline V gene. The CDR3 loop spans 16 amino acids. The sample was naive CD4+ T cells from PBMCs. The subset here: CD45RA+ positively selected. The sequence derives from a man aged 18-30 years in good health. Some clones in this sample may be carry-over from other donors' samples. The V and J genes are TRBV4-1 and TRBJ1-5; 9 bases align to TRBD1. DNA of the CDR3: TGCGCCAGCAGCCAAGTGGGATTACAGGGGGCCGAGCCCCAGCATTTT. Protein product: CASSQVGLQGAEPQHF.